This TCR beta chain comes out of a study of CD8 T cells in Susac syndrome. Per germline, CDR1 MNHEY and CDR2 SMNVEV (reference sequence). The CDR3 spans 14 residues. V dropped 7 bases and J dropped 8; count of bases not matched to a gene: 12. Random hexamers primed reverse transcription of about 0.45 to 1 ug RNA. The immunoSEQ assay covered 54 Vbeta and 13 Jbeta segments for CDR3. TCRdb independently ran MiXCR on the immunoSEQ multiplex PCR reads; one entry per CDR3 protein. The data contain a few hundred thousand distinct CDR3 sequences, around 85% of them singletons. This TCR was recovered from a human donor with multiple sclerosis. The rearrangement uses TRBV27 and TRBJ2-3; 7 positions agree with TRBD1. The material sequenced was CD8+ T cells from PBMCs. CDR3: CASKWDSESGTQYF. The CDR3, as DNA: TGTGCCAGCAAGTGGGACAGCGAATCGGGTACGCAGTATTTT.